Each of the 23 T cell receptor beta chains below was sequenced from the same sample in a study of blood T cell repertoires in COVID-19. Clones were read by immunoSEQ multiplex PCR, and TCRdb kept only the in-frame ones, dropping some. This table holds about 97,000 clones, approximately 87% found once. The sample was peripheral blood. These receptors came from a human donor in a cohort sampled during active COVID-19.

This clone came up a few times. Here the CDR3 reads CASSNPLGTGEVREQYF. The CDR3, as DNA: TGTGCCAGCAGCAACCCTCTCGGGACAGGGGAGGTTCGCGAGCAGTACTTC. The V and J genes are TRBV7-8 and TRBJ2-7, with 10 nucleotides matching TRBD1. V lost 5 bases to trimming and J lost 6 bases; unmatched junction nucleotides: 16. The CDR3 has 17 residues. Per germline, CDR1 SGHVS and CDR2 FQNEAQ.

This chain connects TRBV5-1 to TRBJ2-1, with 7 bases matching TRBD2. The length of the CDR3 is 16 residues. Per the germline V gene, CDR1 is SGHRS and CDR2 is YFSETQ. V shed 0 bases and J 2 bases; nucleotides not matched to a gene: 5. The CDR3 DNA reads as TGCGCCAGCAGCTTGGCCCTCGGACTAGCCTACAATGAGCAGTTCTTC. Translated, it gives CASSLALGLAYNEQFF.

The chain couples TRBV19 to TRBJ1-3; no reliable D call. Germline V gene data show CDR1 as LNHDA and CDR2 as SQIVND (reference sequence). This CDR3 is built from 15 residues. Trimming took 3 bases from V and 5 from J, leaving 14 bases between them. This chain's CDR3 is CASSIQARVRNTIYF. In DNA, the CDR3 is TGTGCCAGTAGTATCCAGGCGAGGGTTAGAAACACCATATATTTT.

The rearrangement joins TRBV6-2 or TRBV6-3 to TRBJ2-7; no reliable D call. Trimming left V 4 bases short and J 7 bases short, with 14 bases between. The CDR3 extends over 13 amino acids. Germline CDR1 and CDR2: MNHEY and SVGEGT. The chain's CDR3 is CASSSLQYSEQYF. CDR3 nucleotide sequence: TGTGCCAGCAGTTCTCTACAGTACTCTGAGCAGTACTTC.

This sequence joins TRBV27 and TRBJ2-1; TRBD2 matches 7 bases. V gave up 6 bases and J gave up 0 bases; unmatched junction bases: 17. The CDR3 has 19 residues. Germline values: CDR1 MNHEY, CDR2 SMNVEV (reference sequence). The DNA for the CDR3 is TGTGCCAGCAGATCGTTCGAGAGAGCAGCGGGAAGCTCCTACAATGAGCAGTTCTTC. The encoded protein is CASRSFERAAGSSYNEQFF.

The V call is TRBV27, the J call TRBJ2-6; D not resolved. The CDR3 runs to 13 residues. V was trimmed by 9 bases and J by 0 bases, leaving 6 bases between them. Per germline, CDR1 MNHEY and CDR2 SMNVEV (reference sequence). The CDR3 sequence is CASRISGANVLTF. The CDR3, as DNA: TGTGCCAGTAGAATCTCTGGGGCCAACGTCCTGACTTTC.

The rearrangement links TRBV5-1 to TRBJ2-3; no firm D call. With 2 bases removed from V and 2 bases from J, the gap between germline ends came to 6 bases. Looked up from germline, CDR1 is SGHRS and CDR2 is YFSETQ. The CDR3 loop spans 13 amino acids. In DNA form, the CDR3 reads TGCGCCAGCAGCTTCCAGTCCACAGATACGCAGTATTTT. Protein: CASSFQSTDTQYF. Together with reference TRBV5-1 and TRBJ2-3, the CDR3 gives the full variable domain: KAGVTQTPRYLIKTRGQQVTLSCSPISGHRSVSWYQQTPGQGLQFLFEYFSETQRNKGNFPGRFSGRQFSNSRSEMNVSTLELGDSALYLCASSFQSTDTQYFGPGTRLTVL.

J is TRBJ1-2 and V is TRBV6-2 or TRBV6-3; 8 nucleotides align to TRBD1. V shed 4 bases, J shed 5 bases, and the junction held 12 bases outside the gene matches. In germline, CDR1 is MNHEY, CDR2 SVGEGT. CDR3 length: 16 amino acids. This CDR3 is CASSSYTYRGRYGYTF. DNA of the CDR3: TGTGCCAGCAGTTCGTATACCTACAGGGGGAGATATGGCTACACCTTC.

The rearrangement links TRBV6-4 to TRBJ2-2; 7 bases agree with TRBD2. The germline CDR1 and CDR2 sequences are MRHNA and SNTAGT. CDR3 length: 14 residues. With V trimmed by 6 bases and J by 1 base, 2 bases remained unmatched. The CDR3 reads CASRAGLNTGELFF. Here the CDR3 DNA reads TGTGCCAGCAGAGCGGGGCTGAACACCGGGGAGCTGTTTTTT.

This chain joins TRBV2 and TRBJ2-7, with D perhaps matching TRBD1 (6 bases). Trimming pared 3 bases from V and 4 bases from J, leaving 10 bases between. The CDR3 consists of 13 residues. Germline lookup yields CDR1 SNHLY and CDR2 FYNNEI. CDR3 protein: CASSDSGVYEQYF. The CDR3 DNA reads as TGTGCCAGCAGTGACTCAGGGGTGTACGAGCAGTACTTC. Full variable domain (outside the CDR3, taken from reference TRBV2 and TRBJ2-7): EPEVTQTPSHQVTQMGQEVILRCVPISNHLYFYWYRQILGQKVEFLVSFYNNEISEKSEIFDDQFSVERPDGSNFTLKIRSTKLEDSAMYFCASSDSGVYEQYFGPGTRLTVT.

The V gene is TRBV7-9, the J gene TRBJ2-7; D is perhaps TRBD1 (6 bases). The CDR3 is 15 amino acids. Germline lookup yields CDR1 SEHNR and CDR2 FQNEAQ (reference sequence). Trimming shortened V by 5 bases and J by 2 bases, and 16 bases separated the two germline ends. The CDR3 protein is CASSPQNSGAYEQYF. The CDR3, as DNA: TGTGCCAGCAGCCCTCAAAATTCAGGGGCCTACGAGCAGTACTTC.

This clone was detected once. The CDR3 bases are TGTGCCAGCAGCTTGATATTGAGGGGGCCCCGCACTAACTATGGCTACACCTTC. As protein: CASSLILRGPRTNYGYTF. The chain is built from TRBV5-4 and TRBJ1-2, with 7 bases aligning to TRBD1. The CDR3 totals 18 residues. Trimming took 1 base from V and 0 from J; bases not matched to a gene: 12. Germline V gene data show CDR1 as SGHNT and CDR2 as YYREEE (reference sequence).

The rearrangement uses TRBV10-3 and TRBJ2-7; 7 bases are a match to TRBD2. The CDR3 has 12 amino acids. After removal of 7 bases from V and 7 bases from J, the junction contained 7 bases not matched to a gene. Germline loops: CDR1 ENHRY, CDR2 SYGVKD. Written as DNA, the CDR3 is TGTGCCATCATGGGGGACTACTCGGAGCAGTACTTC. Residues: CAIMGDYSEQYF.

The gene calls are TRBV4-1 and TRBJ2-2; 7 bases align to TRBD1. Germline CDR1 is MGHRA and CDR2 is YSYEKL. The trim removed 5 bases at V and 4 bases at J, leaving 4 bases unmatched. There are 14 residues in the CDR3. The CDR3, as DNA: TGCGCCAGCAGCGAATACAGGGGCACCGGGGAGCTGTTTTTT. Encoded protein: CASSEYRGTGELFF.

In its sample, this clone was seen a few times. This sequence joins TRBV7-9 and TRBJ1-1, with 7 bases matching TRBD1. Germline CDR1 is SEHNR and CDR2 is FQNEAQ (reference sequence). V lost 5 bases and J lost 4; bases outside the gene matches: 4. The CDR3 is 13 residues long. The CDR3 DNA reads as TGTGCCAGCAGCCCATCAGGGGGCACTGAAGCTTTCTTT. Translated: CASSPSGGTEAFF.

The chain couples TRBV5-1 to TRBJ2-1, with TRBD2 identical over 7 bases. The germline V gene has CDR1 SGHRS and CDR2 YFSETQ. V was clipped by 1 base and J by 1 base; unmatched bases: 5. The CDR3 has 16 residues. CDR3 sequence reads: CASSLLISGSYNEQFF. In DNA, the CDR3 is TGCGCCAGCAGCTTGTTGATTAGCGGGTCCTACAATGAGCAGTTCTTC.

The chain is built from TRBV28 and TRBJ2-1; possible D gene TRBD2, 6 bases. CDR1 and CDR2 (germline): MDHEN, SYDVKM. This CDR3 region has 16 residues. V dropped 4 bases and J dropped 5 bases, with 18 bases sitting between them. The CDR3 here is CASSSPVTPGDNEQFF. The DNA of the CDR3 is TGTGCCAGCAGTTCCCCGGTAACTCCGGGGGACAATGAGCAGTTCTTC. Full variable domain (remainder filled in from reference TRBV28 and TRBJ2-1): DVKVTQSSRYLVKRTGEKVFLECVQDMDHENMFWYRQDPGLGLRLIYFSYDVKMKEKGDIPEGYSVSREKKERFSLILESASTNQTSMYLCASSSPVTPGDNEQFFGPGTRLTVL.

The V call is TRBV7-9, the J call TRBJ1-2; 7 bases line up with TRBD1. The CDR3 spans 14 residues. V lost 1 base, J lost 4 bases, and 3 bases stayed unmatched. Germline CDR1 and CDR2: SEHNR and FQNEAQ (reference sequence). The CDR3 loop is CASSLVGDSYGYTF. The CDR3 DNA is TGTGCCAGCAGCTTAGTAGGGGACAGCTATGGCTACACCTTC.

J is TRBJ2-2 and V is TRBV6-5; 8 bases match TRBD1. This CDR3 has 14 amino acids. Unmatched junction bases numbered 5, after V lost 5 bases and J lost 6 bases. The germline gives CDR1 MNHEY, CDR2 SVGAGI. CDR3 nucleotides: TGTGCCAGCAGTACAGGGGGAGTTGCCGGGGAGCTGTTTTTT. The encoded protein is CASSTGGVAGELFF.

This sequence joins TRBV9 and TRBJ2-7; D unclear. The length of the CDR3 is 13 residues. The germline V gene encodes CDR1 SGDLS and CDR2 YYNGEE. The ends were cut back, 0 bases at V and 1 base at J, with 5 bases in the middle. The CDR3 DNA sequence: TGTGCCAGCAGCGTAGGGGCATCCTACGAGCAGTACTTC. Translation gives CASSVGASYEQYF.

This chain joins TRBV7-9 and TRBJ2-7, with 7 bases aligning to TRBD1. Germline V gives CDR1 SEHNR, CDR2 FQNEAQ (reference sequence). The ends lost 1 base at V and 1 base at J; junction bases unmatched: 4. This CDR3 has 15 amino acids. The CDR3 DNA follows: TGTGCCAGCAGCTTAGAGGGGACAGTTTCCTACGAGCAGTACTTC. Translating gives CASSLEGTVSYEQYF.

The V call is TRBV6-2 or TRBV6-3, the J call TRBJ2-6, with TRBD1 matching over 8 bases. Germline CDR1 is MNHEY and CDR2 is SVGEGT. The ends lost 3 bases at V and 6 bases at J; junction bases unmatched: 7. This CDR3 contains 16 residues. The CDR3 sequence: CASSYSDREQANVLTF. The CDR3 DNA reads as TGTGCCAGCAGTTATTCGGACAGGGAACAGGCCAACGTCCTGACTTTC.

V usage is TRBV9 and J usage is TRBJ2-6, with a weak D call TRBD1 (6 bases). This CDR3 spans 19 amino acids. CDR1 and CDR2 (germline): SGDLS, YYNGEE. Trimming pared 0 bases from V and 2 bases from J, leaving 18 bases between. The CDR3 bases are TGTGCCAGCAGCGTAGGCCATACAGGGATCCGGCCTGGGGCCAACGTCCTGACTTTC. Protein product: CASSVGHTGIRPGANVLTF.